One and the same sample provided the 29 T cell receptor beta chains below, sequenced in a study of blood T cell repertoires in COVID-19. Sequencing was performed with immunoSEQ multiplex PCR; in TCRdb, only in-frame clones are kept and a portion is missing. The table records fewer than 300,000 clones, more than 70% of them present only once. Sequenced sample: peripheral blood. The source of these receptors is a woman aged 18-30 years with acute or convalescent COVID-19.

This rearrangement joins TRBV4-3 to TRBJ1-4; 7 bases are a match to TRBD1. Trimming cost V 3 bases and J 1 base; bases outside gene matches: 5. The CDR3 extends over 16 amino acids. Germline V gene sequence: CDR1 LGHNA, CDR2 YSLEER. The CDR3 sequence: CASSHRSGGTNEKLFF. CDR3 nucleotide sequence: TGCGCCAGCAGCCACCGATCAGGGGGAACTAATGAAAAACTGTTTTTT.

The chain combines TRBV3-1 (or the pseudogene TRBV3-2) with TRBJ2-5; no definite D call. Germline V lookup: CDR1 LGHDT, CDR2 YNNKEL (reference sequence). The CDR3 is 11 residues long. V lost 3 bases, J lost 4 bases, and 3 bases lay in between. The DNA of the CDR3 is TGTGCCAGCAGCCATCGAGAGACCCAGTACTTC. Amino acids: CASSHRETQYF.

The gene calls are TRBV30 and TRBJ1-1; a possible D gene is TRBD1 (6 bases). Deletions cut 0 bases from V and 8 bases from J, with 13 bases between. Looked up from germline, CDR1 is GTSNPN and CDR2 is SVGIG (reference sequence). The CDR3 is 13 residues long. The CDR3 DNA is TGTGCCTGGAGTGTACATGGGGGCACAGAAGCTTTCTTT. Its translation: CAWSVHGGTEAFF.

The chain links TRBV7-9 to TRBJ1-6; TRBD1 matches 7 bases. The trim removed 7 bases at V and 7 bases at J, leaving 7 bases unmatched. Germline lookup yields CDR1 SEHNR and CDR2 FQNEAQ (reference sequence). This CDR3 is 14 amino acids long. In nucleotides, the CDR3 is TGTGCCAGCACCGTACAGGGGATCAATTCACCCCTCCACTTT. Translated, it gives CASTVQGINSPLHF. Full variable domain (outside the CDR3, taken from reference TRBV7-9 and TRBJ1-6): DTGVSQNPRHKITKRGQNVTFRCDPISEHNRLYWYRQTLGQGPEFLTYFQNEAQLEKSRLLSDRFSAERPKGSFSTLEIQRTEQGDSAMYLCASTVQGINSPLHFGNGTRLTVT.

The chain links TRBV5-6 to TRBJ2-7; 11 nucleotides match TRBD2. The CDR3 length is 17 residues. The trim removed 4 bases at V and 2 bases at J, leaving 11 bases unmatched. Germline assignment: CDR1 SGHDT and CDR2 YYEEEE. As DNA, the CDR3 is TGTGCCAGCAGCGTCCAGACTAGCGGGAAATGGGCCTACGAGCAGTACTTC. It translates to CASSVQTSGKWAYEQYF.

This clone has just one count. The V call is TRBV9, the J call TRBJ1-2, with D hard to call. V shed 4 bases and J shed 10 bases, with 11 bases lying between them. The CDR3 runs 11 residues. Looked up from germline, CDR1 is SGDLS and CDR2 is YYNGEE. The CDR3 here is CASSINEDYTF. The CDR3, as DNA: TGTGCCAGCAGCATAAACGAGGACTACACCTTC.

The rearrangement links TRBV29-1 to TRBJ2-5; 8 bases align to TRBD1. With 4 bases clipped from V and 4 bases from J, the junction kept 17 bases outside the gene matches. Germline CDR1 SQVTM, CDR2 ANQGSEA. CDR3 length equals 17 residues. The CDR3 sequence is CSVVPSDRTGWRETQYF. CDR3 DNA: TGCAGCGTTGTCCCTTCGGATAGGACAGGGTGGCGAGAGACCCAGTACTTC.

This clone was recorded only once. The V and J genes are TRBV6-2 or TRBV6-3 and TRBJ2-7, with a tentative D call TRBD1 (6 bases). V was trimmed by 0 bases and J by 6 bases, leaving 12 bases between them. Germline values: CDR1 MNHEY, CDR2 SVGEGT. The CDR3 runs 14 residues. CDR3 sequence reads: CASSYSLEGGEQYF. As DNA, the CDR3 is TGTGCCAGCAGTTACTCCTTGGAAGGGGGCGAGCAGTACTTC.

The chain uses TRBV28 and TRBJ1-6; D remains ambiguous. CDR1 and CDR2 from the germline V gene are MDHEN and SYDVKM. The CDR3 runs 12 residues. V dropped 3 bases and J dropped 8 bases, with 5 bases sitting between them. CDR3 residues: CASSFIDSPLHF. CDR3 nucleotide sequence: TGTGCCAGCAGTTTTATTGATTCACCCCTCCACTTT.

In its sample, this clone was seen a few times. The chain joins TRBV6-5 to TRBJ1-2; TRBD1 matches 7 bases. Germline CDR1 reads MNHEY; CDR2 reads SVGAGI. The CDR3 extends over 12 amino acids. The V segment lost 10 bases and the J segment 5 bases; nucleotides outside the gene matches: 7. The CDR3 spells CATRQGLYGYTF. The DNA of the CDR3 is TGTGCCACCCGACAGGGTTTATATGGCTACACCTTC.

V gene TRBV19 combines with J gene TRBJ1-6, with D unclear. The CDR3 is 16 amino acids. The germline gives CDR1 LNHDA, CDR2 SQIVND (reference sequence). The germline V and J ends were trimmed by 5 bases and 3 bases, with 14 bases remaining between them. CDR3 region: CASSHPEGYYNSPLHF. DNA of the CDR3: TGTGCCAGTAGTCATCCAGAGGGTTACTATAATTCACCCCTCCACTTT.

The genes are TRBV19 and TRBJ2-1; perhaps TRBD2 as D (7 bases). The CDR3 loop spans 15 amino acids. Trimming pared 3 bases from V and 3 bases from J, leaving 12 bases between. The germline gives CDR1 LNHDA, CDR2 SQIVND (reference sequence). The CDR3 DNA sequence: TGTGCCAGTAGTATGGGGGGGGCCTACTACAATGAGCAGTTCTTC. Protein: CASSMGGAYYNEQFF.

The genes are TRBV7-3 and TRBJ2-1, with 12 bases lining up with TRBD2. The trim removed 1 base at V and 9 bases at J, leaving 4 bases unmatched. The V gene's germline CDR1 is SGHTA and CDR2 FQGTGA. The CDR3 has 15 amino acids. CDR3 nucleotide sequence: TGTGCCAGCAGCTTAATCGGACTAGCGGGAAGTGAGCAGTTCTTC. This codes for CASSLIGLAGSEQFF.

CDR3 region: CASSVRTGTEQYF. The CDR3 bases are TGTGCCAGCAGCGTCCGGACAGGGACCGAGCAGTACTTC. The chain recombines TRBV11-3 with TRBJ2-7, with 8 bases matching TRBD1. The CDR3 is 13 residues long. Germline assignment: CDR1 SGHNT and CDR2 YENEEA. The V and J ends lost 5 bases and 6 bases, in that order; junction bases with no gene match: 6.

V is TRBV5-1 and J is TRBJ1-2; D is perhaps TRBD1 (5 bases). The V end was cut by 6 bases, the J end by 0 bases, with 18 bases between. CDR1 is SGHRS and CDR2 is YFSETQ in the germline V gene. There are 16 residues in the CDR3. This CDR3 reads CASTRAGGGANYGYTF. The CDR3 DNA follows: TGCGCCAGCACCCGGGCGGGCGGGGGTGCTAACTATGGCTACACCTTC. The full variable domain, with the rest looked up from reference TRBV5-1 and TRBJ1-2, is KAGVTQTPRYLIKTRGQQVTLSCSPISGHRSVSWYQQTPGQGLQFLFEYFSETQRNKGNFPGRFSGRQFSNSRSEMNVSTLELGDSALYLCASTRAGGGANYGYTFGSGTRLTVV.

The V and J genes are TRBV19 and TRBJ2-1; 7 positions match TRBD2. V shed 11 bases and J 2 bases; nucleotides not matched to a gene: 6. The CDR3 covers 13 residues. Germline V gene lookup returns CDR1 LNHDA and CDR2 SQIVND (reference sequence). As DNA, the CDR3 is TGTGCCGCAAATAGCGGGCCCTACAATGAGCAGTTCTTC. Protein sequence: CAANSGPYNEQFF.

V gene TRBV29-1 combines with J gene TRBJ2-7; 7 positions agree with TRBD1. V lost 8 bases to trimming and J lost 3 bases; unmatched junction nucleotides: 19. From germline, CDR1 is SQVTM and CDR2 ANQGSEA. This CDR3 region has 16 residues. The CDR3 DNA reads as TGCAGCATCGTTGCCGGGCGGGTAGGGGGCGTCTACGAGCAGTACTTC. Amino acid sequence: CSIVAGRVGGVYEQYF.

This clone was seen a few times. This chain uses TRBV9 with TRBJ1-3; D is possibly TRBD1 (5 bases). Trimming left V 4 bases short and J 0 bases short, with 11 bases between. Germline assignment: CDR1 SGDLS and CDR2 YYNGEE. CDR3 length: 15 residues. Written as DNA, the CDR3 is TGTGCCAGCAGCTCCGGGGGTACCTCTGGAAACACCATATATTTT. Translating gives CASSSGGTSGNTIYF. The full variable domain, rest sourced from reference TRBV9 and TRBJ1-3, is DSGVTQTPKHLITATGQRVTLRCSPRSGDLSVYWYQQSLDQGLQFLIQYYNGEERAKGNILERFSAQQFPDLHSELNLSSLELGDSALYFCASSSGGTSGNTIYFGEGSWLTVV.

This clone was observed a single time. The chain carries TRBV4-3 and TRBJ2-7; TRBD2 matches 8 bases. V trimming: 0 bases; J trimming: 2 bases; junction bases outside the gene matches: 9. Germline V gives CDR1 LGHNA, CDR2 YSLEER. CDR3 length: 17 amino acids. The CDR3 reads CASSQDYRSGTPYEQYF. In nucleotides, the CDR3 is TGCGCCAGCAGCCAAGATTACCGTAGCGGGACCCCCTACGAGCAGTACTTC.

This clone showed up just a few times. This CDR3 is CASGARLRADTQYF. CDR3 sequence (DNA): TGTGCCAGCGGAGCCCGTCTCAGGGCAGATACGCAGTATTTT. The V and J genes are TRBV7-2 and TRBJ2-3, with D tentatively TRBD1 (5 bases). V shed 8 bases and J shed 4 bases, with 16 bases lying between them. The CDR3 is 14 residues long. Germline V lookup: CDR1 SGHTA, CDR2 FQGNSA.

The CDR3 DNA sequence: TGCGCCAGCAGCTTGGAGCAGGGACAAAACTATGGCTACACCTTC. Translating it yields CASSLEQGQNYGYTF. This rearrangement joins TRBV5-1 to TRBJ1-2; perhaps TRBD1 as D (6 bases). This CDR3 spans 15 amino acids. Trimming stripped 0 bases from V and 2 bases from J, with 11 bases between. Germline CDR1 SGHRS, CDR2 YFSETQ.

This chain connects TRBV7-9 to TRBJ2-1; D possibly corresponds to TRBD2 (5 bases). The CDR3 is 14 amino acids. Germline V gene lookup returns CDR1 SEHNR and CDR2 FQNEAQ (reference sequence). Trimming took off 5 bases at V and 7 bases at J, with 15 bases between the two ends. The CDR3 region is CASSPRLYANEQFF. The CDR3 DNA is TGTGCCAGCAGCCCCCGACTATATGCGAATGAGCAGTTCTTC.

The rearrangement uses TRBV4-1 and TRBJ1-2; 8 bases are a match to TRBD1. CDR1 is MGHRA and CDR2 is YSYEKL in the germline V gene. Germline trimming cut 0 bases from V and 8 bases from J; bases unmatched to any gene: 11. CDR3 length equals 16 residues. Here the CDR3 reads CASSQDGTGAGIGYTF. CDR3 DNA: TGCGCCAGCAGCCAAGACGGGACAGGCGCAGGGATCGGCTACACCTTC.

This sequence joins TRBV6-5 and TRBJ2-1, with 9 nucleotides matching TRBD1. The CDR3 runs to 15 residues. Trimming cost V 7 bases and J 4 bases; bases outside gene matches: 8. CDR1 is MNHEY, CDR2 SVGAGI, per germline. CDR3 sequence: CASTQQGASYNEQFF. Here the CDR3 DNA reads TGTGCCAGCACCCAACAGGGGGCTTCTTACAATGAGCAGTTCTTC.

J is TRBJ2-7 and V is TRBV10-3; 7 nucleotides align to TRBD1. This CDR3 region has 13 residues. Germline V gene data show CDR1 as ENHRY and CDR2 as SYGVKD. J was trimmed by 6 bases and V by 3 bases; bases with no gene match: 5. This CDR3 is CAISDGEGAEQYF. CDR3 in DNA: TGTGCCATCAGTGACGGCGAGGGGGCCGAGCAGTACTTC.

V usage is TRBV19 and J usage is TRBJ2-3, with D possibly matching TRBD1 (6 bases). The CDR3 contains 15 residues. Trimming removed 4 bases at V and 4 bases at J, with 15 bases between. Germline CDR1 reads LNHDA; CDR2 reads SQIVND (reference sequence). The CDR3 protein is CASSSGQWGADTQYF. In DNA form, the CDR3 reads TGTGCCAGTAGTAGCGGACAGTGGGGTGCAGATACGCAGTATTTT.

The chain is built from TRBV7-9 and TRBJ2-7; TRBD2 aligns across 10 bases. V lost 0 bases and J lost 3; bases outside the gene matches: 5. The germline V gene has CDR1 SEHNR and CDR2 FQNEAQ (reference sequence). The CDR3 contains 16 residues. The CDR3 loop reads CASSLAGLAGDYEQYF. Written as DNA, the CDR3 is TGTGCCAGCAGCTTAGCGGGGCTAGCGGGAGACTACGAGCAGTACTTC.

In the case of this clone: Distinct nucleotide sequences in the sample also encode this CDR3. The chain couples TRBV11-2 to TRBJ2-1; 11 bases match TRBD2. Trimming took 5 bases from V and 3 from J; bases not matched to a gene: 0. The germline V gene has CDR1 SGHAT and CDR2 FQNNGV. This CDR3 comprises 14 residues. The CDR3 DNA is TGTGCCAGCAGCGGACTAGCGGGCTACAATGAGCAGTTCTTC. Residues: CASSGLAGYNEQFF.

The chain is built from TRBV4-3 and TRBJ1-2; the D gene is possibly TRBD1 (5 bases). V was trimmed by 1 base and J by 1 base, leaving 10 bases between them. This CDR3 is 15 amino acids long. The germline CDR1 and CDR2 sequences are LGHNA and YSLEER. The CDR3 DNA reads TGCGCCAGCAGCCAAGCACGACAGAATAACTATGGCTACACCTTC. Amino acid sequence: CASSQARQNNYGYTF.